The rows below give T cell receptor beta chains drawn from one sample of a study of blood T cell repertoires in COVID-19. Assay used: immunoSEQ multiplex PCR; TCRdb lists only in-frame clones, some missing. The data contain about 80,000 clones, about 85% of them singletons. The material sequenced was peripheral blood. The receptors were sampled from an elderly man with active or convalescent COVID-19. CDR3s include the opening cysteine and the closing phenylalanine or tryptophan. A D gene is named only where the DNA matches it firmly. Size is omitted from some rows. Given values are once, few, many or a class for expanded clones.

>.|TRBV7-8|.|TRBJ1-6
CASSRGQGPYNSPLHF
TGTGCCAGCAGCCGGGGGCAGGGCCCCTATAATTCACCCCTCCACTTT
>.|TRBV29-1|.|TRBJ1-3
CSVEDYHRSSGNTIYF
TGCAGCGTTGAAGATTACCACAGATCCTCTGGAAACACCATATATTTT
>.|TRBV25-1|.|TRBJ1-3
CASSAVSGNTIYF
TGTGCCAGCAGTGCCGTTTCTGGAAACACCATATATTTT
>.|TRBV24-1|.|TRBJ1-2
CATSDRNQRYGYTF
TGTGCCACCAGTGACAGGAACCAGAGATATGGCTACACCTTC
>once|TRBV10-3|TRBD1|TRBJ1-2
CAISEPLGQGSNYGYTF
TGTGCCATCAGTGAGCCGCTGGGACAGGGAAGCAACTATGGCTACACCTTC
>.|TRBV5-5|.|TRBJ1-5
CASSLAVTSNQPQHF
TGTGCCAGCAGCTTGGCGGTTACTAGTAATCAGCCCCAGCATTTT
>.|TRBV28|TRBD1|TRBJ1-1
CASSRQGWGFENTEAFF
TGTGCCAGCAGTCGACAGGGATGGGGTTTTGAGAACACTGAAGCTTTCTTT
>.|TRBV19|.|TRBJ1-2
CATEAGGSYGYTF
TGTGCCACGGAGGCGGGGGGCTCCTATGGCTACACCTTC
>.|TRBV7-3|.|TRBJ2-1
CASSLMSSPYNEQFF
TGTGCCAGCAGCTTAATGTCTTCCCCCTACAATGAGCAGTTCTTC
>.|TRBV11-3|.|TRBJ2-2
CASSSRTGELFF
TGTGCCAGCAGCTCCCGCACCGGGGAGCTGTTTTTT
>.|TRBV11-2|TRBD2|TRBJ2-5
CASSLERLAGVQETQYF
TGTGCCAGCAGCTTAGAGAGACTAGCGGGGGTCCAAGAGACCCAGTACTTC
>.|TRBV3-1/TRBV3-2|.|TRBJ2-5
CASSQSAVGGETQYF
TGTGCCAGCAGCCAATCCGCCGTCGGGGGAGAGACCCAGTACTTC
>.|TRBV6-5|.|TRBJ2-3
CASSYTDTDTQYF
TGTGCCAGCAGTTACACTGACACAGATACGCAGTATTTT
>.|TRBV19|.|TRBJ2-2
CASSRTVTGELFF
TGTGCCAGTAGTAGAACAGTGACCGGGGAGCTGTTTTTT
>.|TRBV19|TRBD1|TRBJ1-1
CATKRDRFSNTEAFF
TGTGCCACTAAGAGGGACAGGTTTAGCAACACTGAAGCTTTCTTT
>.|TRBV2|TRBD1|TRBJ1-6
CASSTKETGRVIAPLHF
TGTGCCAGCAGTACTAAAGAGACAGGGCGAGTAATCGCACCCCTCCACTTT
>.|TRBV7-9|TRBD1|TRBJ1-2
CASSLAGQGAAAGYTF
TGTGCCAGCAGCTTAGCGGGACAGGGGGCAGCTGCGGGCTACACCTTC
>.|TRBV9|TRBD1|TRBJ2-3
CASSVVGTGNADTQYF
TGTGCCAGCAGCGTAGTGGGGACAGGGAACGCAGATACGCAGTATTTT
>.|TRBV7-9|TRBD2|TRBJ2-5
CASSFQRGDGETQYF
TGTGCCAGCAGTTTCCAGCGGGGGGACGGAGAGACCCAGTACTTC
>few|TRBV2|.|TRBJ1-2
CASSVEGTSYGYTF
TGTGCCAGCAGTGTTGAGGGTACCAGCTATGGCTACACCTTC
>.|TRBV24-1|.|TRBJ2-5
CATSDGDIRGSKETQYF
TGTGCCACCAGTGATGGGGACATAAGAGGGTCCAAAGAGACCCAGTACTTC
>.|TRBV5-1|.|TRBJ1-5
CASSPSGGNQPQHF
TGCGCCAGCAGCCCAAGCGGGGGTAATCAGCCCCAGCATTTT
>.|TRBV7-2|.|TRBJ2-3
CASSLGFLYTQYF
TGTGCCAGCAGCTTAGGTTTTCTTTATACGCAGTATTTT
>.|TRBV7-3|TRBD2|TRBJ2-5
CASSRTSGVQETQYF
TGTGCCAGCAGCCGGACTAGCGGGGTCCAAGAGACCCAGTACTTC
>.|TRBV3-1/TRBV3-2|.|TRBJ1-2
CASSQDVGGRGYTF
TGTGCCAGCAGCCAAGATGTTGGGGGCCGGGGCTACACCTTC
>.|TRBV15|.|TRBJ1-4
CATSGRGGTNLEKLFF
TGTGCCACCAGCGGAAGGGGGGGGACCAACCTAGAAAAACTGTTTTTT
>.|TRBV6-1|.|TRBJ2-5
CASSEFWGGQETQYF
TGTGCCAGCAGTGAATTTTGGGGAGGTCAAGAGACCCAGTACTTC
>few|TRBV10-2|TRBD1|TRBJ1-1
CASSDQGTVWNTEAFF
TGCGCCAGCAGTGATCAAGGGACAGTTTGGAACACTGAAGCTTTCTTT
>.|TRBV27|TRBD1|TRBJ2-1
CASTKTGQKAYNEQFF
TGTGCCAGCACCAAAACGGGACAGAAAGCCTACAATGAGCAGTTCTTC
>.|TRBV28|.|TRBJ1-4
CASSPWGGETTNEKLFF
TGTGCCAGCAGCCCTTGGGGCGGAGAAACAACTAATGAAAAACTGTTTTTT
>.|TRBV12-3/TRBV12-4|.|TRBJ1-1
CASSLIRGEAFF
TGTGCCAGCAGTTTAATCAGGGGTGAAGCTTTCTTT
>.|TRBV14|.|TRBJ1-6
CASSRRTAYNSPLHF
TGTGCCAGCAGCCGCCGGACAGCCTATAATTCACCCCTCCACTTT
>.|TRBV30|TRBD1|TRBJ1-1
CAWSATGGETEAFF
TGTGCCTGGAGTGCGACAGGGGGTGAGACTGAAGCTTTCTTT
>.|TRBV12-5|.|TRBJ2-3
CASGFPGTDTQYF
TGTGCTAGTGGTTTCCCGGGCACAGATACGCAGTATTTT
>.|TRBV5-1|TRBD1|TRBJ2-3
CASSSLGTGEADTQYF
TGCGCCAGCAGCTCCCTGGGGACAGGGGAAGCAGATACGCAGTATTTT
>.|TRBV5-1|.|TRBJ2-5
CASSLESGGRETQYF
TGCGCCAGCAGCTTGGAATCGGGGGGCCGAGAGACCCAGTACTTC
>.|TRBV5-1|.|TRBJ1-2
CASTTSGLSNYGYTF
TGCGCCAGCACCACAAGTGGGCTCTCTAACTATGGCTACACCTTC
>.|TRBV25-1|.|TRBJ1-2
CASKPPGDIYGYTF
TGTGCCAGCAAACCGCCTGGGGACATCTATGGCTACACCTTC
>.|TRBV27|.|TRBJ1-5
CASSTSVRNQPQHF
TGTGCCAGCAGTACCTCGGTGAGAAATCAGCCCCAGCATTTT
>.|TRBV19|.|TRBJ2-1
CASSIDSRGIYNEQFF
TGTGCCAGTAGTATAGATTCTAGAGGCATCTACAATGAGCAGTTCTTC
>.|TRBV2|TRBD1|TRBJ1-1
CASSESRGDGTEAFF
TGTGCCAGCAGTGAATCCAGGGGGGACGGCACTGAAGCTTTCTTT
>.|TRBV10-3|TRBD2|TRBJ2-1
CAISPGGPNNEQFF
TGTGCCATCAGTCCGGGGGGGCCAAACAATGAGCAGTTCTTC